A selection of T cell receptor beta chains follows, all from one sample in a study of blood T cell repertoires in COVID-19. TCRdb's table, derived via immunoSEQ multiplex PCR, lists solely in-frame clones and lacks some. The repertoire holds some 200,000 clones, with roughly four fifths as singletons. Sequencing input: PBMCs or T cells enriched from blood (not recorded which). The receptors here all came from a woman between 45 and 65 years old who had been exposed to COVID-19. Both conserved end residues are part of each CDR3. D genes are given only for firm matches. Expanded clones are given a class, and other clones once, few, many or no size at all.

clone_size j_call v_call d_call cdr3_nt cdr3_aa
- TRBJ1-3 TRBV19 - TGTGCCTGCCTCAGGACGGGACACTCTGGAAACACCATATATTTT CACLRTGHSGNTIYF
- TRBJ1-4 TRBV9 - TGTGCCAGCAGCGTAGGAGGGGGGGCTGAAAAACTGTTTTTT CASSVGGGAEKLFF
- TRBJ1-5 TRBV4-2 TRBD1 TGTGCCAGCAGCCTCACCCGGACAGGGGGGGACAATCAGCCCCAGCATTTT CASSLTRTGGDNQPQHF
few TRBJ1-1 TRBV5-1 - TGCGCCAGCAGCGCGCTGGGTGGCAGGATGAACACTGAAGCTTTCTTT CASSALGGRMNTEAFF
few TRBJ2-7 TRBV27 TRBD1 TGTGCCAGCAGGAAGACAGGGAGCTCCTACGAGCAGTACTTC CASRKTGSSYEQYF
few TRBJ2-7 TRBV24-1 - TGTGCCACCAGTGATAGTAGGAGATACGAGCAGTACTTC CATSDSRRYEQYF
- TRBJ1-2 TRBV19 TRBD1 TGTGCCAGTAGCCCCGTCTTCGGGACAGCTGATGGCTACACCTTC CASSPVFGTADGYTF
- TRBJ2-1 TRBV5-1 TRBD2 TGCGCCAGCAGCTTGGCCAGCGGGGGGCCTTACAATGAGCAGTTCTTC CASSLASGGPYNEQFF
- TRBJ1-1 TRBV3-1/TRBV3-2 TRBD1 TGTGCCAGCAGCCAAAGTAAAAAGACAGGGTCTATCGCTGAAGCTTTCTTT CASSQSKKTGSIAEAFF
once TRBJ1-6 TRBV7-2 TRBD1 TGTGCCAGCAGCCTCCGACAGGGGACGGGGAATTCACCCCTCCACTTT CASSLRQGTGNSPLHF
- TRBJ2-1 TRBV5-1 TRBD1 TGCGCCAGCACCAGGGGGAATGAGCAGTTCTTC CASTRGNEQFF
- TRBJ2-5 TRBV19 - TGTGCCAGTAGTATAGGCCAGCGCGTTGAAGAGACCCAGTACTTC CASSIGQRVEETQYF
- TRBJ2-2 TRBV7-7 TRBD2 TGTGCCAGCAGCTCTAGCGGGGGGGCGACCGGGGAGCTGTTTTTT CASSSSGGATGELFF
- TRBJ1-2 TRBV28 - TGTGCCAGCAACCACCAAAGGGAGGGAGGTGGCTACACCTTC CASNHQREGGGYTF
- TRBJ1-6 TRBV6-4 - TGTGCCAGCAGTCAGGGGACGGATAATTCACCCCTCCACTTT CASSQGTDNSPLHF
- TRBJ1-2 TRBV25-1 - TGTGCCAGCAGTGAATCTGGGGCAGCGTTGGTGAGAGGCTACACCTTC CASSESGAALVRGYTF
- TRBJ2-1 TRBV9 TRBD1 TGTGCCAGCAGCGTAGGGGTCGGGACAGGTATGAATGAGCAGTTCTTC CASSVGVGTGMNEQFF
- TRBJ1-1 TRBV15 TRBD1 TGTGCCACCACCAGGGGGGGGAACACTGAAGCTTTCTTT CATTRGGNTEAFF
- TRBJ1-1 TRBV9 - TGTGCCAGCAGCAAATACACAGGCACTGAAGCTTTCTTT CASSKYTGTEAFF
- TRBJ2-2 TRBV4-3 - TGCGCCAGCAGCCCAAATACAGGGCCCGGGGAGCTGTTTTTT CASSPNTGPGELFF
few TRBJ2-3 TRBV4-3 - TGCGCCAGCAGCCATGAGGGGGGGAAGGTCACAGATACGCAGTATTTT CASSHEGGKVTDTQYF
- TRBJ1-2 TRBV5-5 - TGTGCCAGCAGCCCGCAGCGACAGGTACTCTATGGCTACACCTTC CASSPQRQVLYGYTF
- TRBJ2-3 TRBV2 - TGTGCCTCCCTTGGCGGGGGCACAGATACGCAGTATTTT CASLGGGTDTQYF
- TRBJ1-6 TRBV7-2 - TGTGCCAGCAGCCTCCCGGTGACAGGCCAGAGCTCCTATAATTCACCCCTCCACTTT CASSLPVTGQSSYNSPLHF
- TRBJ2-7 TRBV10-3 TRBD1 TGTGCCATCACCTCGGACAGGGAGGCGTACGAGCAGTACTTC CAITSDREAYEQYF
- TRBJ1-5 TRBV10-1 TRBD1 TGCGCCAGCTCCGGGACAGGGGAAGGCCAGCCCCAGCATTTT CASSGTGEGQPQHF
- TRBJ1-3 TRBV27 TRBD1 TGTGCCAGCAGTACAGGGGCTGGAAACACCATATATTTT CASSTGAGNTIYF
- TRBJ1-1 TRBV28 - TGTGCCAGCTCCCCTACATCAGGGCGGCGGACTGAAGCTTTCTTT CASSPTSGRRTEAFF
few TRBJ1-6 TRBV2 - TGTGCCAGCAGTGAAACAGTAGTTAATTCACCCCTCCACTTT CASSETVVNSPLHF
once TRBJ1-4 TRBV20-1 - TGCAGTGCTAGTGACCCGGGGGATGAAAAACTGTTTTTT CSASDPGDEKLFF
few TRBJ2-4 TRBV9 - TGTGCCAGCAGCGTAGAGGGCAGGGCAAACATTCAGTACTTC CASSVEGRANIQYF
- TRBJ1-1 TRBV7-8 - TGTGCCAGCAGCTTAAACCCGGACACTTCGAACACTGAAGCTTTCTTT CASSLNPDTSNTEAFF
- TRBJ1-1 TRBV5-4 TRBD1 TGTGCCAGCAGCCTGGGACAGGGACGATTAGAAGCTTTCTTT CASSLGQGRLEAFF
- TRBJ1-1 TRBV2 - TGTGCCAGCAGTGCAACAGAACCCAAGGACACTGAAGCTTTCTTT CASSATEPKDTEAFF
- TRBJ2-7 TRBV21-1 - TGTGCCAGCAGCAAAGGGGGACTAGCGGGGTGCCCCTACGAGCAGTACTTC CASSKGGLAGCPYEQYF
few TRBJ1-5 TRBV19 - TGTGCCAGTCTTTGGACGGCCGAGGGTAGCAATCAGCCCCAGCATTTT CASLWTAEGSNQPQHF
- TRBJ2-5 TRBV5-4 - TGTGCCAGCAGCCGGAGGGGCTTCCAAGAGACCCAGTACTTC CASSRRGFQETQYF
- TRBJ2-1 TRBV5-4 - TGTGCCAGCAGCAAACTTACGGTGAGCTCCTACAATGAGCAGTTCTTC CASSKLTVSSYNEQFF
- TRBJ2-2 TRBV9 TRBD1 TGTGCCAGCAGCGTAGCACAGGGGTACACCGGGGAGCTGTTTTTT CASSVAQGYTGELFF
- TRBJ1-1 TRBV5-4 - TGTGCCAGCAGCGCTCGCCCTCAGGTTGGTGAAGCTTTCTTT CASSARPQVGEAFF
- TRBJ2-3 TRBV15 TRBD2 TGTGCCACCAGCAGCACTAGCGGGGTGCTCACAGATACGCAGTATTTT CATSSTSGVLTDTQYF
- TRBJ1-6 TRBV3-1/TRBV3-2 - TGTGCCAGCAGCCCAGACACAGGGAAGAAAAATTCACCCCTCCACTTT CASSPDTGKKNSPLHF
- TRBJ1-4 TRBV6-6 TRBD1 TGTGCCAGCAGTTACGTGGGGACAGCAAATGAAAAACTGTTTTTT CASSYVGTANEKLFF